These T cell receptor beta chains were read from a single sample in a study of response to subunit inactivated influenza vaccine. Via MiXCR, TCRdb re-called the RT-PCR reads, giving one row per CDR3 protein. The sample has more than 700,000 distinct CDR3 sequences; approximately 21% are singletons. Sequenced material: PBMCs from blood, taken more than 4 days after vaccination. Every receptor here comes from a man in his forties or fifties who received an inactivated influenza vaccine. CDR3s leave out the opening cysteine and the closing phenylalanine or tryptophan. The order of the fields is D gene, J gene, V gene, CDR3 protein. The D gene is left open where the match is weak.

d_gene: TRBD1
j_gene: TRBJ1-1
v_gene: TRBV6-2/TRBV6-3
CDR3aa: ASSGTGGNWAF

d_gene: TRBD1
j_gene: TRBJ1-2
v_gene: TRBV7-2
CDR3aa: ASSLDPGTGYGYT

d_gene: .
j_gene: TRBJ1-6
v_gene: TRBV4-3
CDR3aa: ASSQGYEVAGDSPLH

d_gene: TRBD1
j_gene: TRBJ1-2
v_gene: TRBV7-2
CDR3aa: ASSRGTADYGYT

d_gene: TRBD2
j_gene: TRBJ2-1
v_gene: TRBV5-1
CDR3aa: ASSLLAGRENEQF

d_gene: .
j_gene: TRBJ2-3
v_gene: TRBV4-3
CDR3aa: ASSQDRGFSDTQY

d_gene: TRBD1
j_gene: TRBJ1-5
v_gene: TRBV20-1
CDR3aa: SARPRDSWQPQH

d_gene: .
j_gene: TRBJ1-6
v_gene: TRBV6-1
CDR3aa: ASSERGVGAPLH

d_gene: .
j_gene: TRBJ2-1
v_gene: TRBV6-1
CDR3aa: ASRRGVLADEQF

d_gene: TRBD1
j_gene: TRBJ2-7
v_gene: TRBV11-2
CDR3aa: ASSLGDSRRDEQY

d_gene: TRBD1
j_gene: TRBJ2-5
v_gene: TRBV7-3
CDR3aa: ASSLTRGETQY

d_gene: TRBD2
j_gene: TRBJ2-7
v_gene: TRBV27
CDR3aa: ASSLIAGGNEQY

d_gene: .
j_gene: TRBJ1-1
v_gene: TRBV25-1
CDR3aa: ASSEPRASEAF

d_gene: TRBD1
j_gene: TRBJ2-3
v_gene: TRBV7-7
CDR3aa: ASSRDRGDTQY

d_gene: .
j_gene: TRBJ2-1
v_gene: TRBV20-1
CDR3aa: SAGDFPGSYNEQF

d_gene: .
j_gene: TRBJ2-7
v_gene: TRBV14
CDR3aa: ASSQAPGSYEQY

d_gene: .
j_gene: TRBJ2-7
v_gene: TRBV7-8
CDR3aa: ASSLALTASYEQY

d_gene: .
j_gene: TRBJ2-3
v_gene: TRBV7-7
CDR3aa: ASSPGLSSSTDTQY

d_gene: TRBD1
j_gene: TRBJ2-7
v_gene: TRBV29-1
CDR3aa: SVEGRTGGTYEQY

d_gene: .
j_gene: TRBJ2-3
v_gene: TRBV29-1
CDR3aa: SVFGKMSVADTQY

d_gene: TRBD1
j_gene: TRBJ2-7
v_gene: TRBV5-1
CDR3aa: ASSPGTGDYEQY

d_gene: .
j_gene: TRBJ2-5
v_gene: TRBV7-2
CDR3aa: ASSLVPAVQETQY

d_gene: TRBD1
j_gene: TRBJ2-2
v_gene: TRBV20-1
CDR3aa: SARDLTTGGNTGELF

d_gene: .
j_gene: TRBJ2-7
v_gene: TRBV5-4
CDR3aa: ASSLRHSSGEQY

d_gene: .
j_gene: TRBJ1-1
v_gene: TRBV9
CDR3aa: ASSPGATEAF

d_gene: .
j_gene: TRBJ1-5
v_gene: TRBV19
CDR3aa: ASTLFAGGQPQH

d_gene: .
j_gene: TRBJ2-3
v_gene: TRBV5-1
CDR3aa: ASSLAQRGAFTDTQY

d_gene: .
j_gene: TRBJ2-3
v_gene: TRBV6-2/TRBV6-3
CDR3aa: ASSYATGSSADTQY

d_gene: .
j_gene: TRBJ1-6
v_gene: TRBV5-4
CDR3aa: ASSAGGSPLH

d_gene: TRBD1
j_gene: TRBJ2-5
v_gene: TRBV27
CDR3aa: ASSRGQGWETQY

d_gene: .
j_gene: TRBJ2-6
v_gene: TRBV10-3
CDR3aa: AISESSGANVLT

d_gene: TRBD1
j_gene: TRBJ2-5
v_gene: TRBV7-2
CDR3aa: ASSEMPDRVQTQY

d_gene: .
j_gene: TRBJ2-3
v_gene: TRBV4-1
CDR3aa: ASSHQGVDTQY

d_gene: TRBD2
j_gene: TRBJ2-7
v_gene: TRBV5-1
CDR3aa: ASSSGTSGYEQY

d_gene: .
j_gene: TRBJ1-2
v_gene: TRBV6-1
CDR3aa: ASSQTLTEYYGYT

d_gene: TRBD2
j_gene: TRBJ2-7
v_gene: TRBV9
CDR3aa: ASSVAGTSEYEQY

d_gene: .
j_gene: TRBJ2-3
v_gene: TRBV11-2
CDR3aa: ASSLGQVATDTQY

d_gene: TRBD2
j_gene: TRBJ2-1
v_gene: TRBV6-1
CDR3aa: ASSDRDGLAGYNEQF

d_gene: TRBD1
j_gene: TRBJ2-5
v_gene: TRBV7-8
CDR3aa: ASRFRDRGLETQY

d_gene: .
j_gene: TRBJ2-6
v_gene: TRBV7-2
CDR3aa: ASSVDSAWNVLT

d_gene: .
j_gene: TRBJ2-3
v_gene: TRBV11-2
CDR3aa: ASSLYLRDTQY

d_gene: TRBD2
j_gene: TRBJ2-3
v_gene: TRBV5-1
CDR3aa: ASSRFGRGYTDTQY

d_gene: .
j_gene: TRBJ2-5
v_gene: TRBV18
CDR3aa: ASSPRLAETQY

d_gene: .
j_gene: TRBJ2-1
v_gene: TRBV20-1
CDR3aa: SATTRSEQF

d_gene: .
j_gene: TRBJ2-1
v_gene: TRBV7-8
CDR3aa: ASSLRWGTYNEQF

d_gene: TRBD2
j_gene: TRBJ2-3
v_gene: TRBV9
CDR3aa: ASSGGRGTDTQY

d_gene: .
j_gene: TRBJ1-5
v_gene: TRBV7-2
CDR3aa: ASSLAAGRGYSNQPQH